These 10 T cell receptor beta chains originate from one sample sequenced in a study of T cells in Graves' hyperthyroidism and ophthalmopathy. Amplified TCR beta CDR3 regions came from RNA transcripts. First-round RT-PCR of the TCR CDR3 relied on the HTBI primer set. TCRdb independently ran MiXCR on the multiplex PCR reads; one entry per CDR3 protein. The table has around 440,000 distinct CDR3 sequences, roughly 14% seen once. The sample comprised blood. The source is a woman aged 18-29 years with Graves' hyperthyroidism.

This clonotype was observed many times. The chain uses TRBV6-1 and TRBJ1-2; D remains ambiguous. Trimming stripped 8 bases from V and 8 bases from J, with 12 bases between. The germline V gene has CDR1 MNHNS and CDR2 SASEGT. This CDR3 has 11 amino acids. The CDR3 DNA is TGTGCCAGCCACCCATTGGCCGGCTACACCTTC. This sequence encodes CASHPLAGYTF.

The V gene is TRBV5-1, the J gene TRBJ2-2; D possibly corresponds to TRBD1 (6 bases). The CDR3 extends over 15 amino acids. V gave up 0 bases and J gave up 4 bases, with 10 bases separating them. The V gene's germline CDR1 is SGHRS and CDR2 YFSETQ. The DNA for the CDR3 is TGCGCCAGCAGCTTGGAGGGGGTGGTCACCGGGGAGCTGTTTTTT. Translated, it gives CASSLEGVVTGELFF.

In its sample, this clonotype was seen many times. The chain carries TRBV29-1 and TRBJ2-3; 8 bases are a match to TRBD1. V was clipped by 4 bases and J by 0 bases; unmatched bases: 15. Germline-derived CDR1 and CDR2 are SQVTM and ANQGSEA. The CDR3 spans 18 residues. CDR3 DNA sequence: TGCAGCGTTGGGGGCCAAATCAGGGGGCCGACTAGCACAGATACGCAGTATTTT. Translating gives CSVGGQIRGPTSTDTQYF.

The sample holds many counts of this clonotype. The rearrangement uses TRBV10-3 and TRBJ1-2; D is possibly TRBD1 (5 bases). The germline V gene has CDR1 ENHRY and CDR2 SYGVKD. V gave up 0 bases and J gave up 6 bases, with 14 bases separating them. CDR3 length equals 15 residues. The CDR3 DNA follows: TGTGCCATCAGTGAGTCGGGGCCGGAATGGAATGGCTACACCTTC. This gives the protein CAISESGPEWNGYTF.

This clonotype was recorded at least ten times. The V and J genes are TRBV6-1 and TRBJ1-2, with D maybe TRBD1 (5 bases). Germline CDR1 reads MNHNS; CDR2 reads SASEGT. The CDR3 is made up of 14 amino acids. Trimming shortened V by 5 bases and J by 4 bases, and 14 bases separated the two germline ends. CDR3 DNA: TGTGCCAGCAGTTCCGAGGAGAGGGGCTATGGCTACACCTTC. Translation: CASSSEERGYGYTF.

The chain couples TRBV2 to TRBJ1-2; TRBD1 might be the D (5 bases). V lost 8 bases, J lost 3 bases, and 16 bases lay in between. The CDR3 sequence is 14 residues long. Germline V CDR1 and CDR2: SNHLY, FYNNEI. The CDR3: CASGGPGVDYGYTF. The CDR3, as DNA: TGTGCCAGCGGCGGTCCGGGGGTCGACTATGGCTACACCTTC.

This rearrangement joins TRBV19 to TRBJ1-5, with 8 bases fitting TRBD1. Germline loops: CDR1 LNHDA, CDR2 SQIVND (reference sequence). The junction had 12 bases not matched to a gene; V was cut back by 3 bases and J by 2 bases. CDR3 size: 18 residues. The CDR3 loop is CASSIYFPGGFGNQPQHF. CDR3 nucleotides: TGTGCCAGTAGTATCTATTTCCCAGGGGGCTTCGGCAATCAGCCCCAGCATTTT.

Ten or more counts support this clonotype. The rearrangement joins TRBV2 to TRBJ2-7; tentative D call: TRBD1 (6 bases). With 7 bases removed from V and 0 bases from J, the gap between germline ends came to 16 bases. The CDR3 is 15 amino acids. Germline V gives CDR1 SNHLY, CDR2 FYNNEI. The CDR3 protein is CASTTDRSHSYEQYF. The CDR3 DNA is TGTGCCAGCACAACGGACAGATCACACTCCTACGAGCAGTACTTC.

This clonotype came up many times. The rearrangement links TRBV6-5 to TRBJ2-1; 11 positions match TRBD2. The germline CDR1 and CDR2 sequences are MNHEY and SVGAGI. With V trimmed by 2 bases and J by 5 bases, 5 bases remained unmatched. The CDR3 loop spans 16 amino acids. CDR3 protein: CASSYRGLAEDNEQFF. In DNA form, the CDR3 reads TGTGCCAGCAGTTACCGGGGACTAGCGGAGGACAATGAGCAGTTCTTC.

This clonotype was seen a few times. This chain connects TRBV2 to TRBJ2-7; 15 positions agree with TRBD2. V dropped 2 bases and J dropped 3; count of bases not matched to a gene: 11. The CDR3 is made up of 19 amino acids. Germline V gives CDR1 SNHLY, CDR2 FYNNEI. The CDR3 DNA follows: TGTGCCAGCAGTGAATTTTGGACTAGCGGGGGGGCCATGAACTACGAGCAGTACTTC. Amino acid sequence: CASSEFWTSGGAMNYEQYF.